This T cell receptor beta chain derives from a study of neurological immune-mediated disorders. The unsorted libraries originated from 2 million PBMCs kept at -80 C. Trimming removed 1 base from V and 0 bases from J, with 12 bases in between. Germline assignment: CDR1 DFQATT and CDR2 SNEGSKA (reference sequence). The CDR3 is made up of 15 amino acids. Concerning this clonotype itself: A much more abundant neighbour one base away suggests this may be a read error.

The cDNA was generated through 5'RACE incorporating 10-nucleotide random UMIs. In TCRdb, the 5' RACE reads were re-called with MiXCR into one record per CDR3 protein. The sample shows approximately 40,000 distinct CDR3 sequences, around a tenth of them seen only once. J is TRBJ1-1 and V is TRBV20-1, with D possibly being TRBD1 (5 bases). Sequences were obtained from PBMCs. This receptor was identified in a woman aged 25-40 years with HTLV-1-associated myelopathy (HAM/TSP). The CDR3 is CSARGRWTLNTEAFF. CDR3 in DNA: TGCAGTGCTAGAGGCCGCTGGACATTGAACACTGAAGCTTTCTTT.